The 25 T cell receptor beta chains reported below all come from one sample, sequenced in a study of blood T cell repertoires in COVID-19. The repertoire was sequenced with immunoSEQ multiplex PCR; TCRdb's copy has only in-frame clones and lacks some. The sample records 90,000 to 100,000 clones, approximately 86% being singletons. Specimen: peripheral blood. These receptors came from an older man with acute or convalescent COVID-19.

V and J are TRBV5-4 and TRBJ1-2, with 10 bases that match TRBD1. The V and J ends lost 0 bases and 11 bases, in that order; junction bases with no gene match: 7. The length of the CDR3 is 14 residues. Germline V gene data show CDR1 as SGHNT and CDR2 as YYREEE (reference sequence). CDR3 loop: CASSLVGQGDIYTF. The CDR3 coding sequence is TGTGCCAGCAGCTTGGTAGGACAGGGGGACATATACACCTTC.

CDR3 DNA: TGTGCCAGCAGCCAAGATTTGACAGGGTCCTACGAGCAGTACTTC. Protein: CASSQDLTGSYEQYF. The chain employs TRBV4-2 and TRBJ2-7; the match to TRBD1 covers 7 bases. The ends lost 0 bases at V and 1 base at J; junction bases unmatched: 3. Germline V CDR1 and CDR2: LGHNA, YNFKEQ. The CDR3 length is 15 residues.

The rearrangement uses TRBV5-1 and TRBJ2-1, with D perhaps matching TRBD2 (5 bases). V was clipped by 4 bases and J by 0 bases, with 11 bases between them. Germline CDR1 SGHRS, CDR2 YFSETQ. There are 15 residues in the CDR3. The CDR3 protein is CASSTVRGSYNEQFF. The CDR3 nucleotides are TGCGCCAGCAGCACCGTTCGGGGCTCCTACAATGAGCAGTTCTTC.

On this clone: Because the CDR3's place on the DNA is in doubt, the DNA is left out and the CDR3 is given as listed by TCRdb. The rearrangement links TRBV19 to TRBJ2-1; TRBD2 reflects the table's D call only, with no check against the DNA. The germline gives CDR1 LNHDA, CDR2 SQIVND (reference sequence). The CDR3 comprises 13 residues, both ends counted. CDR3 region: CASGVAGGTWKFF.

V gene TRBV10-3 combines with J gene TRBJ2-3, with TRBD2 as a possible D gene (6 bases). The CDR3 extends over 14 amino acids. Trimming stripped 9 bases from V and 0 bases from J, with 13 bases between. Looked up from germline, CDR1 is ENHRY and CDR2 is SYGVKD. The chain's CDR3 is CAIQTSGSTDTQYF. As DNA, the CDR3 is TGTGCCATTCAGACCAGCGGGAGCACAGATACGCAGTATTTT.

CDR3 protein: CATSDAGTGGFNEQYF. In DNA form, the CDR3 reads TGTGCCACCAGTGACGCCGGGACAGGGGGATTCAACGAGCAGTACTTC. The V call is TRBV24-1, the J call TRBJ2-7; 11 nucleotides line up with TRBD1. CDR1 is KGHDR and CDR2 is SFDVKD in the germline V gene. The V segment lost 4 bases and the J segment 5 bases; nucleotides outside the gene matches: 9. The length of the CDR3 is 16 residues.

V is TRBV6-5 and J is TRBJ2-3; maybe TRBD1 (5 bases). The CDR3 has 13 residues. The V gene lost 6 bases and the J gene lost 2 bases, with 9 bases spanning the gap. Germline CDR1 reads MNHEY; CDR2 reads SVGAGI. CDR3 region: CASRRQSTDTQYF. The DNA for the CDR3 is TGTGCCAGCAGACGACAGTCCACAGATACGCAGTATTTT.

This clone was recorded once. Here the CDR3 reads CASSLGGTSGSSFTDTQYF. In nucleotides, the CDR3 is TGTGCCAGCAGCCTGGGGGGGACTAGCGGCTCCTCATTCACAGATACGCAGTATTTT. This chain uses TRBV13 with TRBJ2-3; 11 bases map to TRBD2. CDR1 is PRHDT and CDR2 is FYEKMQ in the germline V gene (reference sequence). The CDR3 runs to 19 residues. With 5 bases clipped from V and 2 bases from J, the junction kept 15 bases outside the gene matches.

This sequence joins TRBV5-5 and TRBJ1-2; D unclear. The CDR3 has 15 residues. The V end was cut by 4 bases, the J end by 2 bases, with 15 bases between. Germline V gene data show CDR1 as SGHKS and CDR2 as YYEKEE (reference sequence). CDR3 region: CASSGDPGNNYGYTF. The DNA for the CDR3 is TGTGCCAGCAGCGGGGATCCGGGAAACAACTATGGCTACACCTTC. Drawing the rest from reference TRBV5-5 and TRBJ1-2, the complete variable domain is DAGVTQSPTHLIKTRGQQVTLRCSPISGHKSVSWYQQVLGQGPQFIFQYYEKEERGRGNFPDRFSARQFPNYSSELNVNALLLGDSALYLCASSGDPGNNYGYTFGSGTRLTVV.

The rearrangement links TRBV2 to TRBJ1-5; possibly TRBD1 for D (6 bases). CDR3 length equals 14 residues. Looked up from germline, CDR1 is SNHLY and CDR2 is FYNNEI. V was pared by 1 base and J by 3 bases, with 7 bases between. CDR3 sequence (DNA): TGTGCCAGCAGTGAAGACAGGGCCAATCAGCCCCAGCATTTT. Its protein product is CASSEDRANQPQHF.

This chain connects TRBV28 to TRBJ2-5, with D tentatively TRBD2 (6 bases). Germline lookup yields CDR1 MDHEN and CDR2 SYDVKM. The CDR3 contains 15 residues. V lost 5 bases, J lost 5 bases, and 18 bases lay in between. CDR3 in DNA: TGTGCCAGCAGTATGATCGGTCACGCGGGGGAGACCCAGTACTTC. This encodes CASSMIGHAGETQYF.

Concerning this clone: One end of the junction fails to match germline, which may point to a read error. The genes are TRBV2 and TRBJ2-7, with 9 bases matching TRBD2. This CDR3 spans 13 amino acids. Germline lookup yields CDR1 SNHLY and CDR2 FYNNEI. CDR3 region: CASSEAGGWEQYF. CDR3 DNA: TGTGCCAGCAGCGAAGCGGGAGGATGGGAGCAGTACTTC.

The V gene is TRBV6-5, the J gene TRBJ1-5, with 7 nucleotides matching TRBD1. The CDR3 contains 15 residues. The germline gives CDR1 MNHEY, CDR2 SVGAGI. Germline trimming cut 5 bases from V and 4 bases from J; bases unmatched to any gene: 8. The CDR3 sequence: CASSKEGTANQPQHF. CDR3 nucleotides: TGTGCCAGCAGTAAGGAAGGGACAGCTAATCAGCCCCAGCATTTT.

This chain's CDR3 is CATSRDRRTRSYEQYF. The DNA of the CDR3 is TGTGCCACCAGCAGAGATAGGAGGACGAGGTCCTACGAGCAGTACTTC. The V call is TRBV15, the J call TRBJ2-7, with a possible D match to TRBD2 (5 bases). V shed 0 bases and J shed 1 base, with 13 bases lying between them. Germline lookup yields CDR1 LNHNV and CDR2 YYDKDF (reference sequence). This CDR3 region has 16 residues.

This chain joins TRBV15 and TRBJ1-6; a weak D match, TRBD1 (6 bases). This CDR3 region has 14 residues. CDR1 LNHNV and CDR2 YYDKDF come from the germline V gene (reference sequence). Trimming left V 5 bases short and J 7 bases short, with 12 bases between. Here the CDR3 reads CATSPPGTNSPLHF. Here the CDR3 DNA reads TGTGCCACCAGCCCCCCCGGGACAAATTCACCCCTCCACTTT.

CDR3 nucleotide sequence: TGCGCCAGCAGCTTGGACTTGCAAAACACCGGGGAGCTGTTTTTT. Translation gives CASSLDLQNTGELFF. This sequence joins TRBV5-1 and TRBJ2-2; D remains unclear. Trimming removed 0 bases at V and 2 bases at J, with 8 bases between. Looked up from germline, CDR1 is SGHRS and CDR2 is YFSETQ. The CDR3 spans 15 residues.

The CDR3 region is CASSRGAGAYEQYF. In DNA form, the CDR3 reads TGCGCCAGCAGCCGAGGGGCAGGGGCCTACGAGCAGTACTTC. The chain combines TRBV5-1 with TRBJ2-7, with a tentative D call TRBD1 (6 bases). The CDR3 loop spans 14 amino acids. Germline loops: CDR1 SGHRS, CDR2 YFSETQ. The V and J ends lost 4 bases and 2 bases respectively, with 13 bases between them.

Of note for this clone: At the DNA level, this CDR3 is encoded by other sequences in the same sample as well. This rearrangement joins TRBV28 to TRBJ1-1; D ambiguous. The ends were cut back, 8 bases at V and 0 bases at J, with 4 bases in the middle. CDR1 MDHEN and CDR2 SYDVKM come from the germline V gene. The CDR3 contains 11 residues. CDR3 region: CASSVNTEAFF. The CDR3 DNA is TGTGCCAGCTCGGTGAACACTGAAGCTTTCTTT.

V gene TRBV3-1 (or the pseudogene TRBV3-2) combines with J gene TRBJ1-5; 9 bases agree with TRBD1. The V gene end was trimmed by 4 bases and the J gene end by 7 bases; junction bases not matched to a gene: 5. Germline V lookup: CDR1 LGHDT, CDR2 YNNKEL (reference sequence). The CDR3 totals 14 residues. The CDR3 sequence is CASSLDRGGQPQHF. CDR3 in DNA: TGTGCCAGCAGCCTGGACAGGGGAGGACAGCCCCAGCATTTT.

This clone was detected many times. The genes are TRBV2 and TRBJ1-2, with D perhaps matching TRBD1 (5 bases). Trimming stripped 0 bases from V and 1 base from J, with 12 bases between. The germline CDR1 and CDR2 sequences are SNHLY and FYNNEI. The CDR3 totals 16 residues. CDR3 residues: CASSEAGAGGNYGYTF. The CDR3 DNA sequence: TGTGCCAGCAGTGAAGCGGGCGCGGGGGGTAACTATGGCTACACCTTC.

The rearrangement links TRBV11-2 to TRBJ2-1, with a possible D match to TRBD2 (6 bases). Trimming cost V 0 bases and J 6 bases, with 12 bases left between them. From germline, CDR1 is SGHAT and CDR2 FQNNGV. The CDR3 is 15 residues long. CDR3 sequence: CASSLEASVLNEQFF. DNA of the CDR3: TGTGCCAGCAGCTTAGAGGCTAGCGTTCTCAATGAGCAGTTCTTC.

This chain connects TRBV12-1 to TRBJ2-1; TRBD2, the table's D call, was not compared with the DNA. TRBV12-1 is given as a pseudogene. The CDR3 spans 16 residues. The CDR3 DNA follows: TGTGCCACCGTCCCTAGCGGGAGGACCCCGGGGGGTGAGCAGTTCTTC. Translation gives CATVPSGRTPGGEQFF.

The chain combines TRBV10-3 with TRBJ1-6; a possible D gene is TRBD1 (5 bases). The V end was cut by 0 bases, the J end by 7 bases, with 10 bases between. Germline lookup yields CDR1 ENHRY and CDR2 SYGVKD. There are 15 residues in the CDR3. CDR3 loop: CAISESNRGNSPLHF. CDR3 nucleotide sequence: TGTGCCATCAGTGAGTCGAATAGGGGAAATTCACCCCTCCACTTT.

The chain uses TRBV29-1 and TRBJ1-1, with 9 bases lining up with TRBD1. Germline assignment: CDR1 SQVTM and CDR2 ANQGSEA. J lost 6 bases, V lost 1 base, and 6 bases had no gene match. This CDR3 is 14 amino acids long. The CDR3 coding sequence is TGCAGCGTTGAAGTTTTACAGGGGGCGTCTGAAGCTTTCTTT. The encoded protein is CSVEVLQGASEAFF. Looking up the rest from reference TRBV29-1 and TRBJ1-1 gives the full variable domain: SAVISQKPSRDICQRGTSLTIQCQVDSQVTMMFWYRQQPGQSLTLIATANQGSEATYESGFVIDKFPISRPNLTFSTLTVSNMSPEDSSIYLCSVEVLQGASEAFFGQGTRLTVV.

The chain carries TRBV19 and TRBJ1-6, with D tentatively TRBD1 (5 bases). Germline V gene lookup returns CDR1 LNHDA and CDR2 SQIVND (reference sequence). V lost 5 bases and J 10 bases, leaving 12 bases between the germline ends. There are 13 residues in the CDR3. DNA of the CDR3: TGTGCCAGTAGTGCGACGGGGGAGTCACCCCTCCACTTT. Translation: CASSATGESPLHF.